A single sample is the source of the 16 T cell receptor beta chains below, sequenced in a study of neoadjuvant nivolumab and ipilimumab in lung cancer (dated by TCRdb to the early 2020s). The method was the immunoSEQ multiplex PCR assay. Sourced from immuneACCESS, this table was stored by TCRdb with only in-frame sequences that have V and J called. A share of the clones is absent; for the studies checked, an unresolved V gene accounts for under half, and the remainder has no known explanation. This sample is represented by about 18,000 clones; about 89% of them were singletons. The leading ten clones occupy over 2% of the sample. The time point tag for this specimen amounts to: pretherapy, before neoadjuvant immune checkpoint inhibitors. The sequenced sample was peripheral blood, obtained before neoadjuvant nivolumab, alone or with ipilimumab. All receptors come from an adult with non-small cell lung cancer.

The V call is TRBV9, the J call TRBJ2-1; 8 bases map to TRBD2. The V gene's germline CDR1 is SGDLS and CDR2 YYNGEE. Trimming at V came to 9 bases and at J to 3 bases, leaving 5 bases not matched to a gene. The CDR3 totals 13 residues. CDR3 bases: TGTGCCACCCCTAGCGGGTTCTACAATGAGCAGTTCTTC. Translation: CATPSGFYNEQFF.

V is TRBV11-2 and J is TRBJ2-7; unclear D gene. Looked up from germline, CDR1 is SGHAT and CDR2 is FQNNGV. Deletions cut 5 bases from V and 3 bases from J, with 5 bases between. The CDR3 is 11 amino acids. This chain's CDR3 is CASSPDYEQYF. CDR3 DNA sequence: TGTGCCAGCAGCCCGGACTACGAGCAGTACTTC.

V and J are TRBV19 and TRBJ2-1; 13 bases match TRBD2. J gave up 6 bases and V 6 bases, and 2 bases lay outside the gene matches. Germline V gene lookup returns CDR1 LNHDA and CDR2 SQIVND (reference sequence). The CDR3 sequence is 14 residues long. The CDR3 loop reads CASRGLAGFNEQFF. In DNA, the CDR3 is TGTGCCAGTAGGGGACTAGCGGGATTCAATGAGCAGTTCTTC.

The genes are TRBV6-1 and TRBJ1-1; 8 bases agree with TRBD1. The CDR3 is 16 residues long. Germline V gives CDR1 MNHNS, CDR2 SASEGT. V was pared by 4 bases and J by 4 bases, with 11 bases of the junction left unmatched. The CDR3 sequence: CASSVIPGTGSTEAFF. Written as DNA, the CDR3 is TGTGCCAGCAGTGTAATTCCCGGGACAGGATCCACTGAAGCTTTCTTT.

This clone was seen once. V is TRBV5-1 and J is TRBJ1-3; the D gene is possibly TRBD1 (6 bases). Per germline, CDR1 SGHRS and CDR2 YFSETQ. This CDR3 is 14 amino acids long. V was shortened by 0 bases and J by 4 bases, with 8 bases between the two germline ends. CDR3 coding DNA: TGCGCCAGCAGCTTGGGGGGGCCCGGAAACACCATATATTTT. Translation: CASSLGGPGNTIYF. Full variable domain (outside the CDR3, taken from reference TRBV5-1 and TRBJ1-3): KAGVTQTPRYLIKTRGQQVTLSCSPISGHRSVSWYQQTPGQGLQFLFEYFSETQRNKGNFPGRFSGRQFSNSRSEMNVSTLELGDSALYLCASSLGGPGNTIYFGEGSWLTVV.

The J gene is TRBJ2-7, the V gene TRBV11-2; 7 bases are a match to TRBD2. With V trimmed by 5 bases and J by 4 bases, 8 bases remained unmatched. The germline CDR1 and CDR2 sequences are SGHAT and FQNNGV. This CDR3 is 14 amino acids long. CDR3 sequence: CASSLTSTKYEQYF. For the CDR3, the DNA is TGTGCCAGCAGCCTGACTAGCACGAAGTACGAGCAGTACTTC.

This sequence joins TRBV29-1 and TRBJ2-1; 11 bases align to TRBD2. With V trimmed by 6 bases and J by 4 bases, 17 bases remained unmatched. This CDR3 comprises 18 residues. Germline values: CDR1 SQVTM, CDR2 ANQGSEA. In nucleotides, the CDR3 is TGCAGCGTGGCTGGTGGTACTAGCGGGAGAACGACTTACAATGAGCAGTTCTTC. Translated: CSVAGGTSGRTTYNEQFF.

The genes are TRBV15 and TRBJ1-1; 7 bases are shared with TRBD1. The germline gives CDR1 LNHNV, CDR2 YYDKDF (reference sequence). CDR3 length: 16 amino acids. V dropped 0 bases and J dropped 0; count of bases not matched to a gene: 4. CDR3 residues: CATSRETGRMNTEAFF. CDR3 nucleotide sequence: TGTGCCACCAGCAGAGAGACAGGGAGAATGAACACTGAAGCTTTCTTT.

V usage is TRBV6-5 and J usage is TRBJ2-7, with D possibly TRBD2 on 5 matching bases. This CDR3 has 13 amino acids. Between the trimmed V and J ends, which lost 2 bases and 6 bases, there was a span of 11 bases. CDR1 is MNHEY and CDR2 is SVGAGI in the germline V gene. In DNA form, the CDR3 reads TGTGCCAGCAGTTACAAGGGAGTTGGCGAGCAGTACTTC. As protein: CASSYKGVGEQYF.

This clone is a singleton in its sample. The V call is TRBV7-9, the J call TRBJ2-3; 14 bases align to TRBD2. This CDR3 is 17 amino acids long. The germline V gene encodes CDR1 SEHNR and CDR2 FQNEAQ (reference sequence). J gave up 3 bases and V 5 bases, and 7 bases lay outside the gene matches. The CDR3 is CASSHGLAGGPTDTQYF. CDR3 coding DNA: TGTGCCAGCAGCCATGGACTAGCGGGAGGCCCTACAGATACGCAGTATTTT.

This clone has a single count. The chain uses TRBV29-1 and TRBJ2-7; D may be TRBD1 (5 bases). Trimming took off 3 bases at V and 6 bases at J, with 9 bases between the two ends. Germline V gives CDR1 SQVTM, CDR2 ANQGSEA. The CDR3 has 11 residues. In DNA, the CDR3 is TGCAGCGTTGAGGGGCCGGGCGAGCAGTACTTC. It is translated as CSVEGPGEQYF.

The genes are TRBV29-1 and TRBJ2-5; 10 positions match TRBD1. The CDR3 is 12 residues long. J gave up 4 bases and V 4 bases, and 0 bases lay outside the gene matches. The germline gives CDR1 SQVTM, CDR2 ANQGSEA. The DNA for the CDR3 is TGCAGCGTTGGGACAGGGGGAGAGACCCAGTACTTC. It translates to CSVGTGGETQYF. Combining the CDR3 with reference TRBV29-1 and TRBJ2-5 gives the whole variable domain SAVISQKPSRDICQRGTSLTIQCQVDSQVTMMFWYRQQPGQSLTLIATANQGSEATYESGFVIDKFPISRPNLTFSTLTVSNMSPEDSSIYLCSVGTGGETQYFGPGTRLLVL.

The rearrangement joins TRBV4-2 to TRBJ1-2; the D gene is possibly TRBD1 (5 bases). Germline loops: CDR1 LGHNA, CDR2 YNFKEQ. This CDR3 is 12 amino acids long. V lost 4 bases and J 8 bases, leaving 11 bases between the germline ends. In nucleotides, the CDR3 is TGTGCCAGCAGCCGCCGCGGGGGGGGCTACACCTTC. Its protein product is CASSRRGGGYTF.

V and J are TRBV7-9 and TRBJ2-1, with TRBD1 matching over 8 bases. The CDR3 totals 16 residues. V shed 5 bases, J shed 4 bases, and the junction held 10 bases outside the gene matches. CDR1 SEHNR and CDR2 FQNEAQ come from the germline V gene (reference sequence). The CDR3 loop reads CASSPTGESLYNEQFF. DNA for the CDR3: TGTGCCAGCAGCCCGACAGGGGAATCGCTATACAATGAGCAGTTCTTC.

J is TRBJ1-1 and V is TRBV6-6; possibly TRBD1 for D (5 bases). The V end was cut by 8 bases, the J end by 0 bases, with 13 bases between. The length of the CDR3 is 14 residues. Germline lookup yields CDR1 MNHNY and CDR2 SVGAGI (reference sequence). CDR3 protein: CASWGRFMNTEAFF. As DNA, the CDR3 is TGTGCCAGCTGGGGACGGTTCATGAACACTGAAGCTTTCTTT.

DNA for the CDR3: TGCGCCAGCAGTGAGTGGGCGGGAGGGTCCTACGAGCAGTACTTC. This translates into CASSEWAGGSYEQYF. V gene TRBV10-2 combines with J gene TRBJ2-7; 9 bases fit TRBD2. The J segment lost 1 base and the V segment lost 1 base, leaving 2 bases of the junction unmatched. Germline loops: CDR1 WSHSY, CDR2 SAAADI. The length of the CDR3 is 15 residues.